The next 15 T cell receptor beta chains were all read from a single sample in a study of T-cell reconstitution after alpha-beta-depleted transplantation in children. Preparation of the TCRbeta library used unique molecular identifiers. Using its own MiXCR run on the PCR reads, TCRdb lists one record per CDR3 protein. Of hundreds of thousands of distinct CDR3 sequences listed, 15% to 20% are singletons. The sequencing here drew on PBMCs from the stem cell graft donor, taken from the stem cell graft. These receptors were taken from a human donor who donated a stem cell graft to a child with acute myeloid leukemia.

The sample holds many counts of this clonotype. The chain couples TRBV7-2 to TRBJ2-4; D is possibly TRBD2 (6 bases). The CDR3 is made up of 15 amino acids. The germline V and J ends were trimmed by 1 base and 2 bases, with 9 bases remaining between them. The germline V gene encodes CDR1 SGHTA and CDR2 FQGNSA. This chain's CDR3 is CASSLVADPKNIQYF. CDR3 coding DNA: TGTGCCAGCAGCTTAGTAGCGGACCCCAAAAACATTCAGTACTTC.

J is TRBJ1-2 and V is TRBV20-1; 9 bases are shared with TRBD1. Germline V gene sequence: CDR1 DFQATT, CDR2 SNEGSKA (reference sequence). The CDR3 has 13 residues. The J segment lost 8 bases and the V segment lost 3 bases, leaving 7 bases of the junction unmatched. DNA for the CDR3: TGCAGTGCTAGCCCAACAGGGGGCTCCGGCTACACCTTC. This sequence encodes CSASPTGGSGYTF.

The chain recombines TRBV24-1 with TRBJ2-6, with D tentatively TRBD2 (5 bases). CDR1 KGHDR and CDR2 SFDVKD come from the germline V gene. V lost 5 bases and J 0 bases, leaving 10 bases between the germline ends. CDR3 size: 16 residues. The CDR3 DNA reads as TGTGCCACCAGTGCTTACGGGAACTCTGGGGCCAACGTCCTGACTTTC. Amino acids: CATSAYGNSGANVLTF.

This clonotype was detected only a few times. The chain links TRBV7-9 to TRBJ1-1; no definite D call. CDR3 length equals 15 residues. The germline V gene has CDR1 SEHNR and CDR2 FQNEAQ (reference sequence). Trimming pared 3 bases from V and 2 bases from J, leaving 13 bases between. This CDR3 is CASSFPRSGNTEAFF. The CDR3 nucleotides read TGTGCCAGCAGCTTCCCCCGTTCGGGAAACACTGAAGCTTTCTTT.

The rearrangement joins TRBV15 to TRBJ1-5; 12 bases align to TRBD1. V gave up 0 bases and J gave up 4 bases; unmatched junction bases: 7. The germline V gene encodes CDR1 LNHNV and CDR2 YYDKDF (reference sequence). The CDR3 sequence is 18 residues long. The CDR3 loop reads CATSRDRDRGLGNQPQHF. The DNA for the CDR3 is TGTGCCACCAGCAGAGATCGGGACAGGGGGCTTGGGAATCAGCCCCAGCATTTT. Using reference TRBV15 and TRBJ1-5 for the parts outside the CDR3, the full variable domain is DAMVIQNPRYQVTQFGKPVTLSCSQTLNHNVMYWYQQKSSQAPKLLFHYYDKDFNNEADTPDNFQSRRPNTSFCFLDIRSPGLGDTAMYLCATSRDRDRGLGNQPQHFGDGTRLSIL.

V is TRBV20-1 and J is TRBJ2-7; 11 bases are a match to TRBD2. V gave up 5 bases and J gave up 1 base; unmatched junction bases: 10. Germline lookup yields CDR1 DFQATT and CDR2 SNEGSKA (reference sequence). The CDR3 consists of 16 residues. DNA for the CDR3: TGCAGTGCTGCCAATACCGGGACTAGCGGATCCTACGAGCAGTACGTC. Its protein product is CSAANTGTSGSYEQYV.

This rearrangement joins TRBV18 to TRBJ1-1; 7 nucleotides line up with TRBD1. Germline V CDR1 and CDR2: KGHSH, LQKENI. The CDR3 extends over 14 amino acids. V gave up 5 bases and J gave up 0 bases; unmatched junction bases: 3. CDR3 residues: CASSTTGLNTEAFF. The CDR3 DNA reads as TGTGCCAGCTCAACGACAGGGTTGAACACTGAAGCTTTCTTT.

This chain links TRBV11-2 with TRBJ2-3; 9 nucleotides align to TRBD1. After removal of 4 bases from V and 2 bases from J, the junction contained 7 bases not matched to a gene. CDR1 is SGHAT and CDR2 is FQNNGV in the germline V gene. CDR3 length: 16 amino acids. CDR3: CASSSGTGKITDTQYF. In DNA form, the CDR3 reads TGTGCCAGCAGCTCCGGGACAGGGAAGATCACAGATACGCAGTATTTT. Drawing the rest from reference TRBV11-2 and TRBJ2-3, the complete variable domain is EAGVAQSPRYKIIEKRQSVAFWCNPISGHATLYWYQQILGQGPKLLIQFQNNGVVDDSQLPKDRFSAERLKGVDSTLKIQPAKLEDSAVYLCASSSGTGKITDTQYFGPGTRLTVL.

This clonotype was seen a handful of times. J is TRBJ2-3 and V is TRBV7-6, with D uncertain. Germline lookup yields CDR1 SGHVS and CDR2 FNYEAQ. V was trimmed by 4 bases and J by 2 bases, leaving 16 bases between them. The CDR3 is 16 residues long. In DNA form, the CDR3 reads TGTGCCAGCAGCTCGGCCCCGGGCAGCTACACAGATACGCAGTATTTT. Its protein is CASSSAPGSYTDTQYF.

The table lists this clonotype with many counts. The chain combines TRBV7-2 with TRBJ2-3, with unresolved D. Trimming shortened V by 5 bases and J by 4 bases, and 16 bases separated the two germline ends. Germline V CDR1 and CDR2: SGHTA, FQGNSA. The CDR3 runs to 15 residues. The CDR3 spells CASSATSLTADTQYF. In DNA, the CDR3 is TGTGCCAGCAGCGCAACGTCCCTTACCGCAGATACGCAGTATTTT.

Only a few counts were recorded for this clonotype. The V and J genes are TRBV20-1 and TRBJ2-7; D is possibly TRBD1 (6 bases). This CDR3 contains 11 residues. In germline, CDR1 is DFQATT, CDR2 SNEGSKA (reference sequence). V lost 2 bases, J lost 6 bases, and 8 bases lay in between. DNA for the CDR3: TGCAGTGCTAGAACAGGGTCCGAGCAGTACGTC. It encodes CSARTGSEQYV.

This clonotype was observed a few times. The J gene is TRBJ1-3, the V gene TRBV12-3 or TRBV12-4; TRBD1 agrees at 7 bases. CDR3 length: 17 residues. With 1 base clipped from V and 4 bases from J, the junction kept 10 bases outside the gene matches. This CDR3 is CASSLGGGQVAGNTIYF. In nucleotides, the CDR3 is TGTGCCAGCAGTTTAGGAGGGGGCCAGGTCGCGGGAAACACCATATATTTT.

Turning to this clonotype: Since a much larger clone is just one base distant, this may be a read error. The chain recombines TRBV12-3 or TRBV12-4 with TRBJ1-2; 7 bases are a match to TRBD1. The CDR3 consists of 17 residues. The CDR3 reads CASSILIGTATNYVYTF. CDR3 in DNA: TGTGCCAGCAGCATCCTAATTGGGACAGCTACTAACTATGTCTACACCTTC.

In its sample, this clonotype was seen many times. The chain is built from TRBV20-1 and TRBJ1-2; 7 bases are shared with TRBD1. The trim removed 0 bases at V and 7 bases at J, leaving 14 bases unmatched. Germline-derived CDR1 and CDR2 are DFQATT and SNEGSKA (reference sequence). The CDR3 consists of 16 residues. This CDR3 is CSARDYEGGGLGGYTF. The CDR3 coding sequence is TGCAGTGCTAGAGATTACGAAGGGGGCGGTTTAGGTGGCTACACCTTC.

This clonotype came up a few times. This chain links TRBV20-1 with TRBJ2-7, with D tentatively TRBD2 (6 bases). This CDR3 comprises 14 residues. CDR1 is DFQATT and CDR2 is SNEGSKA in the germline V gene (reference sequence). The V end lost 3 bases, the J end lost 7 bases, and 19 bases lay between the germline ends. The chain's CDR3 is CSASPGTGDLEQYF. The CDR3 coding sequence is TGCAGTGCTAGTCCCGGGACGGGAGATTTGGAGCAGTACTTC.